In this sample, the clone carrying this T cell receptor (beta chain) is medium-sized (0.01 to 0.1%). Its specificity is unknown. As to time point: sample taken at primary tumor resection. Unsorted whole RNA from tumor, nontumor lung or frozen PBMC underwent sequencing. A total of over 70 untreated early-stage non-small cell lung cancer patients served as donors. The CDR3 is 15 residues long. The V end was cut by 6 bases, the J end by 2 bases, with 15 bases between. Germline-derived CDR1 and CDR2 are MNHEY and SVGAGI. One entry per CDR3 protein results from TCRdb running MiXCR on the 5' RACE reads. The profile covers roughly 10,000 distinct CDR3 sequences, with about 24% appearing a single time and 30% to 40% taken by the ten largest. This record belongs to a study of spatial heterogeneity in lung cancer. Study results and caveats: Among blood samples, ubiquitous expanded tumor TCRs appeared more at resection than at follow-up.

The source of this sequence is a female donor with early-stage non-small cell lung cancer. The V call is TRBV6-5, the J call TRBJ2-3, with D perhaps given as TRBD1 or TRBD2 (5 bases each). The material was PBMCs, obtained at surgery. Here the CDR3 reads CASSNRDPTTDTQYF. The CDR3 DNA sequence: TGTGCCAGCAGCAACCGGGACCCGACCACAGATACGCAGTATTTT.